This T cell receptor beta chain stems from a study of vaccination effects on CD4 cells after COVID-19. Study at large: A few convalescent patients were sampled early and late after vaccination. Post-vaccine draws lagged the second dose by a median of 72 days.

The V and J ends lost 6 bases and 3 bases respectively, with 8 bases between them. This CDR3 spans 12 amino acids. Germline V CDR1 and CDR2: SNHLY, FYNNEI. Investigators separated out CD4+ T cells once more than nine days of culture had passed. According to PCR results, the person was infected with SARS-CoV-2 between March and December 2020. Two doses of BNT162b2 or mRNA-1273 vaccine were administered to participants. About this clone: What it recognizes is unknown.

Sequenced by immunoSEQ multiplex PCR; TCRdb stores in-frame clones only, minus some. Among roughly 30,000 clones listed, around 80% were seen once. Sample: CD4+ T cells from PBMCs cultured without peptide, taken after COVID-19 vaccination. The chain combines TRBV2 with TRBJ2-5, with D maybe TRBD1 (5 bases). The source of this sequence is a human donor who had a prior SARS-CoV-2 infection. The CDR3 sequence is CASRTEKETQYF. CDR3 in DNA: TGTGCCAGCAGGACAGAAAAAGAGACCCAGTACTTC.